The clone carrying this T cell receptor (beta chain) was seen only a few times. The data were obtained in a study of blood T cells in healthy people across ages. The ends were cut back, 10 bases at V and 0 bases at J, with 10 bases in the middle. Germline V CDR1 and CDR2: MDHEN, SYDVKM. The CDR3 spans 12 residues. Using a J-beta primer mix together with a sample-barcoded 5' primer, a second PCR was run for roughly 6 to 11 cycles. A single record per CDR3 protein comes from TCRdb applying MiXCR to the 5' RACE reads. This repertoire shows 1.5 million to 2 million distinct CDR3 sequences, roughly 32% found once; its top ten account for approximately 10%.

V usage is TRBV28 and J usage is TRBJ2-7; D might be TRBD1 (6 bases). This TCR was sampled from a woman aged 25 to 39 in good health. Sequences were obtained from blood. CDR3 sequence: CATTDSSYEQYF. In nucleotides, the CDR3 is TGTGCCACTACGGACAGCTCCTACGAGCAGTACTTC.